This T cell receptor beta chain comes out of a study of shared clonotypes between healthy human individuals. Germline CDR1 PRHDT, CDR2 FYEKMQ (reference sequence). The CDR3 contains 16 residues. Trimming removed 0 bases at V and 10 bases at J, with 19 bases between. Whole-study results and caveats: Larger estimated richness was generally seen in naive subsets than in memory subsets.

Libraries were prepared by immunoSEQ multiplex PCR; TCRdb keeps only in-frame clonotypes and omits some of them. The repertoire has hundreds of thousands of clones, 92% of them found once; the top ten carry about 24%. With regard to this clone: Its antigen remains unidentified.

As defined, naive CD8 cells were CD45RO-negative and positively selected for CCR7, with terminally differentiated effector memory CD45RA+ cells excluded. This clonotype was sampled from a man under 40 in good health. V gene TRBV13 combines with J gene TRBJ2-1; D gene uncertain. What was sequenced was naive CD8+ T cells sorted from blood. The CDR3, as DNA: TGTGCCAGCAGCTTAGGCGCAGGCGTCAGGCCCGAGGAGCAGTTCTTC. Translating gives CASSLGAGVRPEEQFF.